This is a list of T cell receptor beta chains from one sample in a study of blood T cell repertoires in COVID-19. TCRdb's copy holds only in-frame clones and misses some; the assay was immunoSEQ multiplex PCR. This table holds roughly 350,000 clones, around 87% found once. Sequenced material: peripheral blood. These receptors originate from a woman in her twenties or thirties with COVID-19, enrolled during active disease. Both conserved end residues are part of each CDR3. D genes are given only for firm matches. Size is stated for part of the rows, as once, few or many counts, or as a class when the clone is expanded.

.,TRBD1,TRBJ2-2,TRBV10-3,TGTGCCATCAGTGGGTCCGGTCAGGGGGCGATGGGAACCGGGGAGCTGTTTTTT,CAISGSGQGAMGTGELFF
.,.,TRBJ1-2,TRBV24-1,TGTGCCACCAGTGATCCCAGGTCTAACTATGGCTACACCTTC,CATSDPRSNYGYTF
once,.,TRBJ2-1,TRBV18,TGTGCCAGCTCCACCAGAGTTGCAGGCCCTTACAATGAGCAGTTCTTC,CASSTRVAGPYNEQFF
.,.,TRBJ2-7,TRBV7-2,TGTGCCAGCAGCTTAATCGCCAGGGGATGGGGGGAGCAGTACTTC,CASSLIARGWGEQYF
once,.,TRBJ2-1,TRBV13,TGTGCCAGCAGCGCCCGTGGGGAGCGGGACAATGAGCAGTTCTTC,CASSARGERDNEQFF
.,.,TRBJ2-3,TRBV14,TGTGCCAGCAGCCAAGAATCACACGGACTAAAAACAGATACGCAGTATTTT,CASSQESHGLKTDTQYF
.,TRBD1,TRBJ2-1,TRBV5-1,TGCGCCAGCTCCTTCCGACAGGGCAATGAGCAGTTCTTC,CASSFRQGNEQFF
.,.,TRBJ2-1,TRBV6-5,TGTGCCAGCTCTTTCGGGAATGAGCAGTTCTTC,CASSFGNEQFF
.,.,TRBJ1-5,TRBV19,TGTGCCAGTAGTATATCAGGGTTCGGTCAGCCCCAGCATTTT,CASSISGFGQPQHF
.,TRBD2,TRBJ2-2,TRBV28,TGTGCCAGCAGTTTTCTAGCGGGAGGAGTCGGGGAGCTGTTTTTT,CASSFLAGGVGELFF
.,.,TRBJ2-7,TRBV7-3,TGTGCCAGCAGCTTCATTGGGCAGGGTCTAGACGAGCAGTACTTC,CASSFIGQGLDEQYF
.,.,TRBJ1-2,TRBV18,TGTGCCAGCTCACCGTTCGACTCTAACTATGGCTACACCTTC,CASSPFDSNYGYTF
few,TRBD2,TRBJ2-1,TRBV18,TGTGCCAGCTCACCAGGGTCACTAGCGGGAGTGAATGAGCAGTTCTTC,CASSPGSLAGVNEQFF
.,TRBD2,TRBJ2-1,TRBV2,TGTGCCAGCACCGGCGGGAGCGTCTACAATGAGCAGTTCTTC,CASTGGSVYNEQFF
.,.,TRBJ1-2,TRBV3-1/TRBV3-2,TGTGCCAGCAGCGCCAGGGGAGGCTACACCTTC,CASSARGGYTF
.,TRBD2,TRBJ2-7,TRBV3-1/TRBV3-2,TGTGCCAGCAGCCAAGGGACTAGCGGGAGATTGCACGAGCAGTACTTC,CASSQGTSGRLHEQYF
.,TRBD2,TRBJ2-1,TRBV7-8,TGTGCCAGCAGCTTAATGTGGTCTAGCGGGACTCTCTACAATGAGCAGTTCTTC,CASSLMWSSGTLYNEQFF
.,.,TRBJ1-6,TRBV27,TGTGCCAGCAGCCCTACCTCCGGGACTCAGTCACCCCTCCACTTT,CASSPTSGTQSPLHF
once,.,TRBJ2-7,TRBV6-5,TGTGCCAGCAGTTACTCCCAGGGATACGAGCAGTACTTC,CASSYSQGYEQYF
.,TRBD1,TRBJ1-1,TRBV19,TGTGCCAGTAGGGGACAGGGTAGCACTGAAGCTTTCTTT,CASRGQGSTEAFF
.,TRBD1,TRBJ1-3,TRBV3-1/TRBV3-2,TGTGCCAGCAGCACCGGTACAGGGGCCTCTGGAAACACCATATATTTT,CASSTGTGASGNTIYF
many,TRBD2,TRBJ2-7,TRBV3-1/TRBV3-2,TGTGCCAGCAGCCAAGATTGGGGAGGGTACGAGCAGTACTTC,CASSQDWGGYEQYF
.,.,TRBJ1-1,TRBV29-1,TGCAGCGTCTCCAAGGGAGCGGTGAACACTGAAGCTTTCTTT,CSVSKGAVNTEAFF
few,.,TRBJ1-2,TRBV5-1,TGCGCCAGCAGCTTTTCGACAGGAGCTTATGGCTACACCTTC,CASSFSTGAYGYTF
.,TRBD2,TRBJ2-3,TRBV7-2,TGTGCCAGCAGCAGGACTAGTTCCACAGATACGCAGTATTTT,CASSRTSSTDTQYF
few,TRBD2,TRBJ2-7,TRBV27,TGTGCCAGCAGTTTTGCGGGAGGGCGGTTCGAGCAGTACTTC,CASSFAGGRFEQYF
.,.,TRBJ2-7,TRBV30,TGTGCCTACTTACTTAGCTCCTACGAGCAGTACTTC,CAYLLSSYEQYF
.,.,TRBJ2-7,TRBV3-1/TRBV3-2,TGTGCCAGCAGCCGTCAACTAGCCACAGAAAGTCGGCAGTACTTC,CASSRQLATESRQYF
few,TRBD2,TRBJ2-3,TRBV5-5,TGTGCCAGCAGCCGGACTAGCGGGAGGTTGGCAGATACGCAGTATTTT,CASSRTSGRLADTQYF
.,.,TRBJ1-1,TRBV5-1,TGCGCCAGCAGCTTGGCGGTGCGGGCAGGCACTGAAGCTTTCTTT,CASSLAVRAGTEAFF
once,TRBD2,TRBJ2-3,TRBV5-1,TGCGCCAGCAGCAAACTAGCGGGGGATACGCAGTATTTT,CASSKLAGDTQYF
.,.,TRBJ1-2,TRBV4-2,TGTGCCAGCAGCCAAACAGGATCGGATGGCTATGGCTACACCTTC,CASSQTGSDGYGYTF
few,.,TRBJ1-5,TRBV2,TGTGCCAGCAGTGAATCCCGAGGGAGCAATCAGCCCCAGCATTTT,CASSESRGSNQPQHF
.,.,TRBJ1-2,TRBV7-2,TGTGCCAGCATTATGGGCCAGCCCTATGGCTACACCTTC,CASIMGQPYGYTF
.,.,TRBJ1-6,TRBV28,TGTGCCAGCAGGCCCCAAGCGGGGAACGGAGCACCCCTCCACTTT,CASRPQAGNGAPLHF
.,TRBD2,TRBJ2-7,TRBV10-3,TGTGCCATCAGTGAGTCTGCGCGGGAGGGCTACGAGCAGTACTTC,CAISESAREGYEQYF
.,.,TRBJ2-2,TRBV27,TGTGCCAGCTACAGGCAAAACACCGGGGAGCTGTTTTTT,CASYRQNTGELFF
.,TRBD1,TRBJ1-6,TRBV14,TGTGCCAGCAGCCGCCAAGGGACAGGGGTTTCACCCCTCCACTTT,CASSRQGTGVSPLHF
.,.,TRBJ1-6,TRBV4-2,TGTGCCAGCAGCCAAGACAGGGTTTACAATTCACCCCTCCACTTT,CASSQDRVYNSPLHF
.,TRBD2,TRBJ2-7,TRBV5-1,TGCGCCAGCACCGGGACTAGAGGGTACGAGCAGTACTTC,CASTGTRGYEQYF
.,TRBD1,TRBJ1-5,TRBV11-2,TGTGCCAGCAGTTGGGGGACAGGACATGGCAATCAGCCCCAGCATTTT,CASSWGTGHGNQPQHF
few,.,TRBJ1-1,TRBV6-1,TGTGCCAGCAGTGACAGGGGAGCTTTCTTT,CASSDRGAFF
.,TRBD2,TRBJ2-7,TRBV5-1,TGCGCCAGCAGCTCTAGCGGGAGTACGACCTACGAGCAGTACTTC,CASSSSGSTTYEQYF
few,TRBD1,TRBJ1-5,TRBV30,TGTGCCTGGGCAGGGGGCCGAAATCAGCCCCAGCATTTT,CAWAGGRNQPQHF
once,TRBD1,TRBJ2-2,TRBV12-5,TGTGCTAGTGGGAGACAGGGGTCCGGGGAGCTGTTTTTT,CASGRQGSGELFF
.,.,TRBJ2-2,TRBV30,TGTGCCTGGAGTGTACTACTAACTAACACCGGGGAGCTGTTTTTT,CAWSVLLTNTGELFF
many,TRBD2,TRBJ2-7,TRBV6-2/TRBV6-3,TGTGCCAGCAGCCCGATGACTAGCGGGAGAAGGGAGCAGTACTTC,CASSPMTSGRREQYF
.,.,TRBJ1-1,TRBV14,TGTGCCAGCAGCCAAGTAAACGGGAGGAACACTGAAGCTTTCTTT,CASSQVNGRNTEAFF
.,.,TRBJ2-7,TRBV6-5,TGTGCCAGCAGTTACCGACTAAACTCCTACGAGCAGTACTTC,CASSYRLNSYEQYF
.,TRBD2,TRBJ2-7,TRBV6-5,TGTGCCAGCAGTAGGACTAGTGATTCCTACGAGCAGTACTTC,CASSRTSDSYEQYF
.,.,TRBJ2-7,TRBV6-5,TGTGCCAGCTCCTCCTTATCCGACGAGCAGTACTTC,CASSSLSDEQYF
.,.,TRBJ1-2,TRBV27,TGTGCCAGCAGTTTAAGCGGGGGCTATGGCTACACCTTC,CASSLSGGYGYTF
.,TRBD2,TRBJ2-1,TRBV18,TGTGCCAGCTCACCGGGACTAGCGGGAGATGTTACAAGAGAGCAGTTCTTC,CASSPGLAGDVTREQFF
.,.,TRBJ2-2,TRBV28,TGTGCCAGCAAACGTCAGGGGAAAACCGGGGAGCTGTTTTTT,CASKRQGKTGELFF
few,TRBD1,TRBJ2-7,TRBV5-1,TGCGCCAGCAGTCCAACCACGGCCACGGACAGGGGTTCCTTC,CASSPTTATDRGSF
.,.,TRBJ2-7,TRBV19,TGTGCCAGTAGTAAGGGATCGGGAGCAAATCTCTACGAGCAGTACTTC,CASSKGSGANLYEQYF
.,TRBD1,TRBJ1-1,TRBV28,TGTGCCAGCAGTACCGCAGGGGGGTTGGGGAACACTGAAGCTTTCTTT,CASSTAGGLGNTEAFF
.,TRBD2,TRBJ2-3,TRBV7-9,TGTGCATCCCTCCCTCTAGCGGGCCCTGTGACAGATACGCAGTATTTT,CASLPLAGPVTDTQYF
.,.,TRBJ2-1,TRBV7-9,TGTGCCAGCAGCTTCCGAGTAAATGAGCAGTTCTTC,CASSFRVNEQFF
few,.,TRBJ2-1,TRBV2,TGTGCCAGCAGTGTATACAATGAGCAGTTCTTC,CASSVYNEQFF